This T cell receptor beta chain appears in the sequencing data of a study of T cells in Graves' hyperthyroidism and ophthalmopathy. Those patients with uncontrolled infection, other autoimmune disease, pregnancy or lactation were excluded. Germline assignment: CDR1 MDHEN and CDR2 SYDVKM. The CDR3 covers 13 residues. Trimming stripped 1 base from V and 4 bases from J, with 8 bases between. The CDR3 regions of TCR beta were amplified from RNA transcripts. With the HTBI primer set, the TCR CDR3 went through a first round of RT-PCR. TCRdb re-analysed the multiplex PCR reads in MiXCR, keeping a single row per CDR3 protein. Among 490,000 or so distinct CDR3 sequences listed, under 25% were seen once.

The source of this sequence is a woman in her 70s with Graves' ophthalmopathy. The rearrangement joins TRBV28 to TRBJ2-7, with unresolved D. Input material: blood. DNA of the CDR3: TGTGCCAGCAGTTTATCTCTGAAGTACGAGCAGTACTTC. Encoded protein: CASSLSLKYEQYF.